These T cell receptor beta chains were read from a single sample in a study of shared clonotypes between healthy human individuals. Repertoires were generated with immunoSEQ multiplex PCR, while TCRdb's copy carries only in-frame clones and drops some. The sample includes about half a million clones, 79% of them seen just once. The material sequenced was PBMCs. The origin of the receptors is a woman between 35 and 50 years old in good health. Some clones in this sample may be carry-over from other donors' samples. CDR3s include the opening cysteine and the closing phenylalanine or tryptophan. Fields, in order: V gene, clone size, J gene, D gene, CDR3 DNA, CDR3 protein. The D gene is left open where the match is weak. Size values are once, few and many counts, or a class for expanded clones, and some rows have none.

>TRBV28|once|TRBJ2-5|TRBD2
TGTGCCAGCAGTTCTTTGGTTACGGCGGGAGGAGAGACCCAGTACTTC
CASSSLVTAGGETQYF
>TRBV15|once|TRBJ2-3|TRBD1
TGTGCCACCAGCAGAGATCCGGGACAGGGCACAGATACGCAGTATTTT
CATSRDPGQGTDTQYF
>TRBV7-9|-|TRBJ2-7|TRBD2
TGTGCCAGCAGCCAGGGACTAGGCGAGCAGTACTTC
CASSQGLGEQYF
>TRBV25-1|-|TRBJ2-2|TRBD1
TGTGCCAGCAGTCCCAGGGGGCGCACCGGGGAGCTGTTTTTT
CASSPRGRTGELFF
>TRBV5-4|-|TRBJ2-2|TRBD2
TGTGCCAGCAGCTTCAAACTAGCGGGAGTACTCGGGGAGCTGTTTTTT
CASSFKLAGVLGELFF
>TRBV18|once|TRBJ2-4|TRBD1
TGTGCCAGCTCACCAGGGGTAGGGGGCATAAACATTCAGTACTTC
CASSPGVGGINIQYF
>TRBV4-1|-|TRBJ2-7|-
TGCGCCAGCAGCCGCCCGACGGGTGTCCAAAGCTCCTACGAGCAGTACTTC
CASSRPTGVQSSYEQYF
>TRBV7-2|-|TRBJ2-4|-
TGTGCCAGCAGCGGGCCAAGACAGGACGTAGCCAAAAACATTCAGTACTTC
CASSGPRQDVAKNIQYF
>TRBV6-5|-|TRBJ1-1|-
TGTGCCAGCAGTTACTCGGGGGGGCACACTGAAGCTTTCTTT
CASSYSGGHTEAFF
>TRBV19|-|TRBJ2-5|TRBD2
TGTGCCAGTAGTAACGGACTAGCGGGATTGGAGACCCAGTACTTC
CASSNGLAGLETQYF
>TRBV5-1|-|TRBJ1-6|TRBD1
TGCACCAGCAGCCCGCGGACAGGGGAAAATTCACCCCTCCACTTT
CTSSPRTGENSPLHF
>TRBV18|-|TRBJ2-7|TRBD1
TGTGCCAGCTCACGGGACAGGGCCTACGAGCAGTACTTC
CASSRDRAYEQYF
>TRBV4-3|-|TRBJ2-1|-
TGCGCCAGCAGCCAAGACACGCTGAATGAGCAGTTCTTC
CASSQDTLNEQFF
>TRBV10-3|-|TRBJ1-5|TRBD1
TGTGCCATCAGTGAGTTTACAGGGGGCAATCAGCCCCAGCATTTT
CAISEFTGGNQPQHF
>TRBV28|-|TRBJ2-1|TRBD1
TGTGCCAGCAGTATTGGACAGGGGGCCTACAATGAGCAGTTCTTC
CASSIGQGAYNEQFF
>TRBV27|-|TRBJ2-1|TRBD2
TGTGCCAGCAGTTTATTCGCACTAGCGGGGATCTACAATGAGCAGTTCTTC
CASSLFALAGIYNEQFF
>TRBV5-4|-|TRBJ2-7|-
TGTGCCAGCAGCAGGGGTACCGGGACGGAACCCTACGAGCAGTACTTC
CASSRGTGTEPYEQYF
>TRBV28|-|TRBJ2-7|-
TGTGCCAGCAGTTTTTTGGGTGAGCAGTACTTC
CASSFLGEQYF
>TRBV4-1|-|TRBJ2-7|-
TGCGCCAGCAGCCAAGATAGGTCTGGAACCTACGAGCAGTACTTC
CASSQDRSGTYEQYF
>TRBV29-1|few|TRBJ1-1|-
TGCAGCGTTGGGGGAGGGTTGGGCACTGAAGCTTTCTTT
CSVGGGLGTEAFF
>TRBV4-3|-|TRBJ2-3|TRBD1
TGCGCCAGCAGCCAAAGAGACAGGGTGCACACAGATACGCAGTATTTT
CASSQRDRVHTDTQYF
>TRBV10-3|-|TRBJ2-7|TRBD1
TGTGCCATTGGGACAGGGGGGAACAGTAACTACGAGCAGTACTTC
CAIGTGGNSNYEQYF